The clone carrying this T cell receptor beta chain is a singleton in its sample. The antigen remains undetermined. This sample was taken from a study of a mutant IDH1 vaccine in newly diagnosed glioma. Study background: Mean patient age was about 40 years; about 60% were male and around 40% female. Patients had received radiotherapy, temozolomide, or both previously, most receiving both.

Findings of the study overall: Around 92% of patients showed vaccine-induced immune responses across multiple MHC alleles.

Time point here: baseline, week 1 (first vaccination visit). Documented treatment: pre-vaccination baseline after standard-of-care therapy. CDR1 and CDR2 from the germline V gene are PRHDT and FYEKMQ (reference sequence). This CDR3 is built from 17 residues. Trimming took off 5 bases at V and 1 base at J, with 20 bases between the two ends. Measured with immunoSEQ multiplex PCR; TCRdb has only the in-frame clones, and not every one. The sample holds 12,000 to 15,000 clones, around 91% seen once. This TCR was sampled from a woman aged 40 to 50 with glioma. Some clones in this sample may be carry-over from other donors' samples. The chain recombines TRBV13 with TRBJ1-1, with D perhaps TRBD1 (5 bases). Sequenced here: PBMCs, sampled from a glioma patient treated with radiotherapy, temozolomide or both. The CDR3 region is CASSTQGRGGRNTEAFF. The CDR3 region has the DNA TGTGCCAGCAGCACTCAGGGCCGGGGGGGGAGGAACACTGAAGCTTTCTTT.